This entry lists 29 T cell receptor beta chains sequenced from one sample in a study of T cells in Graves' hyperthyroidism and ophthalmopathy. From RNA transcripts, TCR beta CDR3 regions were amplified. First-round RT-PCR with HTBI primers amplified the TCR CDR3 region. TCRdb reprocessed the multiplex PCR reads via MiXCR and lists one record per CDR3 protein. The sample lists hundreds of thousands of distinct CDR3 sequences; 20% were seen once. The sample was blood. These receptors all come from a man between 35 and 55 years old with Graves' ophthalmopathy.

In this sample, this clonotype turned up a few times. V usage is TRBV20-1 and J usage is TRBJ2-3; 10 nucleotides align to TRBD2. The CDR3 has 15 amino acids. Germline lookup yields CDR1 DFQATT and CDR2 SNEGSKA (reference sequence). With 6 bases clipped from V and 1 base from J, the junction kept 7 bases outside the gene matches. In nucleotides, the CDR3 is TGCAGTGCCGTACTAGCGGGGTCGGGCACAGATACGCAGTATTTT. Translating gives CSAVLAGSGTDTQYF.

The J gene is TRBJ1-5, the V gene TRBV28; 7 nucleotides agree with TRBD1. The CDR3 has 18 amino acids. Unmatched junction bases numbered 14, after V lost 5 bases and J lost 1 base. CDR1 is MDHEN and CDR2 is SYDVKM in the germline V gene. CDR3 loop: CASSNSYRDSESNQPQHF. CDR3 bases: TGTGCCAGCAGTAATAGTTACCGGGACAGCGAGAGCAATCAGCCCCAGCATTTT.

This clonotype appeared many times. The chain uses TRBV5-1 and TRBJ2-3; D gene uncertain. Germline CDR1 and CDR2: SGHRS and YFSETQ. The CDR3 spans 15 residues. V was cut by 0 bases and J by 3 bases, with 11 bases left in between. The CDR3 region has the DNA TGCGCCAGCAGCTTGGAGGTCACAATGACAGATACGCAGTATTTT. As protein: CASSLEVTMTDTQYF.

J is TRBJ1-1 and V is TRBV6-2 or TRBV6-3, with D possibly TRBD1 on 6 matching bases. This CDR3 has 15 amino acids. Germline V lookup: CDR1 MNHEY, CDR2 SVGEGT. Trimming removed 5 bases from V and 1 base from J, with 14 bases in between. The CDR3 DNA sequence: TGTGCCAGCAGTGCCCGAGGGGGTGAGAACACTGAAGCTTTCTTT. Translated: CASSARGGENTEAFF.

The chain joins TRBV19 to TRBJ1-3; 10 nucleotides match TRBD1. CDR1 and CDR2 (germline): LNHDA, SQIVND (reference sequence). This CDR3 has 17 residues. The ends lost 8 bases at V and 0 bases at J; junction bases unmatched: 10. CDR3 in DNA: TGTGCCAGTTACCGGGACAGGGGACCGAGCTCTGGAAACACCATATATTTT. Protein product: CASYRDRGPSSGNTIYF.

The V call is TRBV20-1, the J call TRBJ1-5; 7 positions agree with TRBD1. This CDR3 region has 16 residues. Germline CDR1 and CDR2: DFQATT and SNEGSKA (reference sequence). The V gene end was trimmed by 1 base and the J gene end by 3 bases; junction bases not matched to a gene: 9. The CDR3 reads CSARAEGRGFNQPQHF. The CDR3 DNA sequence: TGCAGTGCTAGAGCAGAGGGCAGGGGGTTCAATCAGCCCCAGCATTTT.

This chain connects TRBV7-9 to TRBJ1-1; no firm D call. Germline CDR1 reads SEHNR; CDR2 reads FQNEAQ (reference sequence). The CDR3 consists of 13 residues. The ends were cut back, 2 bases at V and 5 bases at J, with 9 bases in the middle. The CDR3 DNA is TGTGCCAGCAGCTTAAGTCCCCGGACTGAAGCTTTCTTT. It is translated as CASSLSPRTEAFF.

Only a few counts were recorded for this clonotype. The chain joins TRBV27 to TRBJ2-1; 15 bases agree with TRBD2. Germline lookup yields CDR1 MNHEY and CDR2 SMNVEV (reference sequence). CDR3 size: 20 residues. The J segment lost 0 bases and the V segment lost 4 bases, leaving 10 bases of the junction unmatched. The CDR3 sequence: CASSSLGLAGGVGSYNEQFF. The CDR3 DNA follows: TGTGCCAGCAGTTCACTGGGACTAGCGGGAGGCGTCGGCTCCTACAATGAGCAGTTCTTC.

In its sample, this clonotype was seen a few times. This sequence joins TRBV5-1 and TRBJ2-1; 11 bases are a match to TRBD2. The junction had 34 bases not matched to a gene; V was cut back by 5 bases and J by 9 bases. CDR1 and CDR2 from the germline V gene are SGHRS and YFSETQ. CDR3 length: 23 amino acids. In DNA, the CDR3 is TGCGCCAGCAGGGGGGTTGAAGGAAAGAGGTCAGGGGAGACTAGCGGGGAAGTCCTTGAGCAGTTCTTC. It is translated as CASRGVEGKRSGETSGEVLEQFF.

The gene calls are TRBV20-1 and TRBJ2-7; possible D gene TRBD1, 5 bases. Germline V CDR1 and CDR2: DFQATT, SNEGSKA (reference sequence). CDR3 size: 14 residues. Trimming pared 0 bases from V and 0 bases from J, leaving 9 bases between. The CDR3 DNA follows: TGCAGTGCTAGAGATGCAGGGAACTCCTACGAGCAGTACTTC. Translated, it gives CSARDAGNSYEQYF.

This clonotype has ten or more counts. This chain uses TRBV29-1 with TRBJ2-7; 14 bases map to TRBD2. CDR3 size: 16 residues. J lost 5 bases, V lost 4 bases, and 10 bases had no gene match. In germline, CDR1 is SQVTM, CDR2 ANQGSEA. CDR3: CSVAGTSGSMSHEQYF. The CDR3 DNA follows: TGCAGCGTTGCTGGGACTAGCGGGAGTATGTCCCACGAGCAGTACTTC.

This clonotype has only a few counts. This rearrangement joins TRBV27 to TRBJ1-6; a possible D gene is TRBD1 (5 bases). Trimming took off 2 bases at V and 7 bases at J, with 9 bases between the two ends. The germline V gene encodes CDR1 MNHEY and CDR2 SMNVEV (reference sequence). The CDR3 runs 14 residues. CDR3 in DNA: TGTGCCAGCAGTTTACTAGGGGTCAATTCACCCCTCCACTTT. It translates to CASSLLGVNSPLHF.

This chain joins TRBV14 and TRBJ2-7; TRBD1 might be the D (6 bases). Germline loops: CDR1 SGHDN, CDR2 FVKESK. The CDR3 totals 13 residues. V gave up 7 bases and J gave up 6 bases, with 16 bases separating them. The CDR3 reads CASNRRGTSEQYF. CDR3 DNA sequence: TGTGCCAGCAACCGCAGGGGCACATCCGAGCAGTACTTC.

There are many counts of this clonotype. The V gene is TRBV18, the J gene TRBJ2-3; 7 positions match TRBD1. V was clipped by 3 bases and J by 0 bases; unmatched bases: 3. The germline V gene encodes CDR1 KGHSH and CDR2 LQKENI. The CDR3 covers 15 residues. Here the CDR3 DNA reads TGTGCCAGCTCACCTACAGGGGCTAGCACAGATACGCAGTATTTT. This translates into CASSPTGASTDTQYF.

This rearrangement joins TRBV12-3 or TRBV12-4 to TRBJ2-1; 12 bases fit TRBD2. V was clipped by 6 bases and J by 7 bases; unmatched bases: 4. The CDR3 contains 14 residues. In nucleotides, the CDR3 is TGTGCCAGCAGGTCTAGCGGGAGGGGGAATGAGCAGTTCTTC. Amino acid sequence: CASRSSGRGNEQFF.

J is TRBJ2-7 and V is TRBV5-1; D perhaps matches TRBD1 (6 bases). V was shortened by 0 bases and J by 2 bases, with 12 bases between the two germline ends. Germline CDR1 SGHRS, CDR2 YFSETQ. The length of the CDR3 is 15 residues. In nucleotides, the CDR3 is TGCGCCAGCAGCTTGGACCGGGACACCCCCTACGAGCAGTACTTC. Protein product: CASSLDRDTPYEQYF.

The chain combines TRBV3-1 with TRBJ1-4; perhaps TRBD1 as D (5 bases). This CDR3 spans 15 amino acids. Germline V CDR1 and CDR2: LGHDT, YNNKEL (reference sequence). Trimming took 4 bases from V and 8 from J, leaving 17 bases between them. In DNA, the CDR3 is TGTGCCAGCAGCCCTAATAGCCTTGGGGCCGAAAAACTGTTTTTT. Translation gives CASSPNSLGAEKLFF.

This clonotype was counted at least ten times. The genes are TRBV12-3 or TRBV12-4 and TRBJ2-5; D not resolved. The CDR3 consists of 13 residues. Trimming took off 2 bases at V and 1 base at J, with 5 bases between the two ends. CDR3 region: CASSLNGQETQYF. DNA of the CDR3: TGTGCCAGCAGTTTAAACGGCCAAGAGACCCAGTACTTC.

The gene calls are TRBV30 and TRBJ2-7, with 9 bases aligning to TRBD1. The CDR3 is 15 amino acids. CDR1 and CDR2 (germline): GTSNPN, SVGIG (reference sequence). V gave up 6 bases and J gave up 5 bases; unmatched junction bases: 14. This CDR3 reads CACPRAGQGPHEQYF. The CDR3 region has the DNA TGTGCCTGTCCTAGAGCGGGACAGGGTCCCCACGAGCAGTACTTC. Combining the CDR3 with reference TRBV30 and TRBJ2-7 gives the whole variable domain SQTIHQWPATLVQPVGSPLSLECTVEGTSNPNLYWYRQAAGRGLQLLFYSVGIGQISSEVPQNLSASRPQDRQFILSSKKLLLSDSGFYLCACPRAGQGPHEQYFGPGTRLTVT.

CDR3: CASSSAPRSSVRGYTF. The CDR3 DNA reads TGTGCCAGCAGCTCGGCCCCCCGGAGCTCGGTTCGTGGCTACACCTTC. V and J are TRBV28 and TRBJ1-2, with D hard to call. CDR3 size: 16 residues. Trimming shortened V by 6 bases and J by 7 bases, and 24 bases separated the two germline ends. Per the germline V gene, CDR1 is MDHEN and CDR2 is SYDVKM.

This clonotype was seen repeatedly, ten times or more. This CDR3 reads CASRLAGGQDEQFF. In DNA, the CDR3 is TGTGCCAGCAGACTAGCGGGGGGGCAGGATGAGCAGTTCTTC. The chain joins TRBV27 to TRBJ2-1; TRBD2 aligns across 13 bases. This CDR3 has 14 residues. V dropped 6 bases and J dropped 8; count of bases not matched to a gene: 4. The germline CDR1 and CDR2 sequences are MNHEY and SMNVEV (reference sequence).

In its sample, this clonotype was seen a few times. The chain has TRBV11-1 and TRBJ2-3, with TRBD2 as a possible D gene (6 bases). The CDR3 contains 14 residues. The germline CDR1 and CDR2 sequences are SGHAT and FQDESV (reference sequence). Trimming stripped 4 bases from V and 4 bases from J, with 12 bases between. CDR3 nucleotide sequence: TGTGCCAGCAGCTCCGGGGGAGGTTCAGATACGCAGTATTTT. It codes for CASSSGGGSDTQYF.

This clonotype appeared many times. This chain joins TRBV4-2 and TRBJ2-7; either TRBD1 or TRBD2 may fit D (5 bases each). The CDR3 is 12 residues long. Germline V gene sequence: CDR1 LGHNA, CDR2 YNFKEQ. Trimming took 5 bases from V and 5 from J, leaving 10 bases between them. CDR3 nucleotides: TGTGCCAGCAGCGGGACGGGCGACGAGCAGTACTTC. Translation gives CASSGTGDEQYF.

This clonotype came up a few times. The CDR3 bases are TGTGCCTGGAGTGTACAGTCGGGACCGTTTCCGGATGAGCAGTTCTTC. Translation gives CAWSVQSGPFPDEQFF. The V call is TRBV30, the J call TRBJ2-1; D is possibly TRBD1 or TRBD2 (5 bases each). CDR1 is GTSNPN and CDR2 is SVGIG in the germline V gene (reference sequence). Trimming shortened V by 0 bases and J by 8 bases, and 20 bases separated the two germline ends. This CDR3 is 16 amino acids long.

Ten or more counts support this clonotype. This sequence joins TRBV6-2 or TRBV6-3 and TRBJ1-6, with D tentatively TRBD1 (5 bases). CDR3 size: 14 residues. The V gene's germline CDR1 is MNHEY and CDR2 SVGEGT. With 8 bases removed from V and 6 bases from J, the gap between germline ends came to 14 bases. CDR3 sequence (DNA): TGTGCCAGCCGCCAGGACGGGGCTAATTCACCCCTCCACTTT. Translating gives CASRQDGANSPLHF.

The rearrangement uses TRBV20-1 and TRBJ2-2; a weak D match, TRBD2 (5 bases). V was clipped by 0 bases and J by 0 bases, with 14 bases between them. Germline V gene data show CDR1 as DFQATT and CDR2 as SNEGSKA (reference sequence). This CDR3 contains 17 residues. The CDR3 spells CSARDRYSGSNTGELFF. In DNA, the CDR3 is TGCAGTGCTAGAGATCGATACAGCGGTTCGAACACCGGGGAGCTGTTTTTT.

This clonotype has at least ten counts. This chain links TRBV18 with TRBJ2-3; D is perhaps TRBD2 (6 bases). V was cut by 3 bases and J by 1 base, with 20 bases left in between. This CDR3 spans 18 amino acids. CDR1 is KGHSH and CDR2 is LQKENI in the germline V gene. CDR3 loop: CASSPDPRLGEGTDTQYF. CDR3 nucleotide sequence: TGTGCCAGCTCACCGGATCCAAGACTAGGGGAGGGCACAGATACGCAGTATTTT.

This clonotype was detected only a few times. The chain has TRBV5-6 and TRBJ1-2, with a tentative D call TRBD1 (6 bases). The CDR3 spans 17 residues. V was pared by 4 bases and J by 8 bases, with 27 bases between. Germline CDR1 SGHDT, CDR2 YYEEEE. This CDR3 is CASSHERQVRGLWGYTF. The CDR3 coding sequence is TGTGCCAGCAGCCATGAAAGACAGGTGCGCGGCTTATGGGGCTACACCTTC.

V usage is TRBV7-6 and J usage is TRBJ2-7; 7 bases are shared with TRBD1. J was trimmed by 5 bases and V by 5 bases; bases with no gene match: 6. The germline V gene has CDR1 SGHVS and CDR2 FNYEAQ. This CDR3 comprises 13 residues. CDR3 loop: CASSLDRFNEQYF. The CDR3 nucleotides are TGTGCCAGCAGCCTGGACAGGTTCAACGAGCAGTACTTC.